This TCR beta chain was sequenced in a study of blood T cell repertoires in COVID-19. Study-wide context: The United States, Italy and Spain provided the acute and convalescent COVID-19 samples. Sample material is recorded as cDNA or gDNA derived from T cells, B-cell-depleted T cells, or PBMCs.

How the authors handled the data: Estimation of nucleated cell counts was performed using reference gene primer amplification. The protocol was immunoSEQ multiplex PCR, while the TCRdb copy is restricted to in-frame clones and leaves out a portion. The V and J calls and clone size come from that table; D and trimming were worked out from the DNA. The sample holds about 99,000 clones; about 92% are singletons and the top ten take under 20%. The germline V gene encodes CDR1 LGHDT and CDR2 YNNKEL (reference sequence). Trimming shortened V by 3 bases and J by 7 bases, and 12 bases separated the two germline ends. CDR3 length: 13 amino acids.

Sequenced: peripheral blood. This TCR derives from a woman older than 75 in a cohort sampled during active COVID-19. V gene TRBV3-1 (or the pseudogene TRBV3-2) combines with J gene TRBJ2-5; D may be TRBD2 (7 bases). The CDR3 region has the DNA TGTGCCAGCAGCCAGGGAGGGGGTGGGACCCAGTACTTC. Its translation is CASSQGGGGTQYF.